The sample holds a few counts of the clone carrying this TCR beta chain. These data come from a study of blood T cell repertoires in COVID-19. Overall study: The United States, Italy and Spain provided the acute and convalescent COVID-19 samples. In each case, the material was cDNA or gDNA derived from T cells, B-cell-depleted T cells, or PBMCs.

In the original processing: Using reference gene primer amplification, nucleated cell counts were estimated. Clones were sequenced by immunoSEQ multiplex PCR, and TCRdb holds only the in-frame ones, with some missing. V and J calls plus clone size are reproduced from that table; the DNA served to infer D and trimming. Of more than 110,000 clones listed, less than 80% were seen once; the top ten hold roughly 4.7%. Sequenced: peripheral blood. This TCR came from a woman aged 80 or over with active or convalescent COVID-19.

In nucleotides, the CDR3 is TGTGCCAGCAGCCGGGGCGGGGGACCTTACAATGAGCAGTTCTTC. Protein: CASSRGGGPYNEQFF. The chain employs TRBV4-2 and TRBJ2-1; 7 positions match TRBD2. CDR3 length: 15 amino acids. The V gene end was trimmed by 4 bases and the J gene end by 4 bases; junction bases not matched to a gene: 7. From germline, CDR1 is LGHNA and CDR2 YNFKEQ.